One T cell receptor beta chain is described in this entry. The antigen is not known. These data belong to a study of T cell responses to AZD1222 COVID-19 vaccine. In the study overall: Analyses pooled second doses at about 4 or about 12 weeks.

Sequenced by immunoSEQ multiplex PCR; TCRdb stores in-frame clones only, minus some. The table includes 80,000 to 100,000 clones, around nine tenths detected once. The CDR3 runs 15 residues. Germline V gene data show CDR1 as LNHNV and CDR2 as YYDKDF (reference sequence). V was trimmed by 0 bases and J by 1 base, leaving 7 bases between them. Study-level findings and limits: The CD4 TCRs associated with vaccination extended across spike and predominated at 160-218 and 743-854.

The material sequenced was peripheral blood, taken on day 0 of AZD1222 vaccination. V usage is TRBV15 and J usage is TRBJ1-3; unclear D gene. The TCR was taken from an adult in good health. CDR3 region: CATSRDATSGNTIYF. Written as DNA, the CDR3 is TGTGCCACCAGCAGAGATGCAACATCTGGAAACACCATATATTTT.